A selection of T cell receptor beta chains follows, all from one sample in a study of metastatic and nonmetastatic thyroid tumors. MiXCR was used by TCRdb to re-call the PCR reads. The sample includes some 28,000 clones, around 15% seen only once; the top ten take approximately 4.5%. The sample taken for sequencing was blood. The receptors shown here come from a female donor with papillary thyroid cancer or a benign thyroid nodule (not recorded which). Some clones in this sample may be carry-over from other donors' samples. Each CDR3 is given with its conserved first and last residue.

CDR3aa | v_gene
CAISADGSNQPQHF | TRBV10-3
CASSIREGRDEQYF | TRBV5-1
CATSPWRDPGTDTQYF | TRBV15
CASSLGTGVYEQYF | TRBV28
CSVTRVNRVTEAFF | TRBV29-1
CASSLRGRTGELFF | TRBV3-1
CASTPGRAGVSTEAFF | TRBV5-4
CASSPYGEFRGYTF | TRBV11-1
CASSPVGDQETQYF | TRBV18
CASSLAPREEQYF | TRBV7-2
CASSFRDRRLIEKLFF | TRBV5-1
CSAGGEETQYF | TRBV20-1
CASSLAGHPNTEAFF | TRBV7-8
CASSPALTGGYGYTF | TRBV6-2/TRBV6-3
CSVERRIYGYTF | TRBV29-1
CASSPRDRENTIYF | TRBV3-1
CASSSGSGSPYNEQFF | TRBV11-1
CASSLAGFSYEQYF | TRBV7-2
CASSRQRYGYTF | TRBV28
CATSGLAEWANEQFF | TRBV19
CATHGGNTYEQYF | TRBV2
CASSDKLSRNNEQFF | TRBV9
CSASPLAGGTSYEQYF | TRBV20-1
CASSYLKRGGLGEQFF | TRBV6-2/TRBV6-3
CASILVIWVPAWRPGNTIYF | TRBV11-3
CASSLLAGGGDEQFF | TRBV27
CASSPIQGKGEKLFF | TRBV3-1
CASSFEEGASLGNEQFF | TRBV28
CASSLRTGSTGELFF | TRBV11-2
CASSRLWGEKLFF | TRBV4-1
CASSSLAGPLYNEQFF | TRBV27
CASSLTGNEQFF | TRBV7-3
CAISEAGAGNTIYF | TRBV10-3
CASSRLTGGNTEAFF | TRBV5-1
CASSEFRRGTKPQHF | TRBV6-1
CSAIRGQYDQPQHF | TRBV20-1
CSARDARLASNQPQHF | TRBV20-1
CASRRTGVGQETQYF | TRBV6-1
CASSYSRDTQYF | TRBV6-5
CASSRGQGSYEQYF | TRBV4-1
CASSAGSSYNVEFF | TRBV9
CASRRPGGKGEAFF | TRBV25-1
CASSFLNTGELFF | TRBV5-4
CASSQGYGGYYGYTF | TRBV3-1
CSARSNSGTGELFF | TRBV20-1
CASGRSSGTGGQETQYF | TRBV5-5
CAPGHKYNEQFF | TRBV11-3
CASSLSGLSSALFF | TRBV27
CASKGTSGANVLTF | TRBV12-3/TRBV12-4